The rows below give T cell receptor beta chains drawn from one sample of a study of long-term antiretroviral therapy in people with HIV. Here immunoSEQ multiplex PCR was the method, and the copy in TCRdb shows in-frame clones only, minus some. The sample records about 11,000 clones, roughly four fifths being singletons. Sequencing used unsorted PBMCs, obtained 7 to 7.5 years after starting antiretroviral therapy. These receptor sequences come from a man in his forties or fifties with HIV. The conserved cysteine and the conserved F or W are not part of the CDR3 here. The order of the fields is V gene, J gene, D gene, clone size, CDR3 protein. A D gene is named only where the DNA matches it firmly. Clone size is shown for a subset of rows, as once, few, many or a class of expanded clone.

TRBV7-8	TRBJ1-2	-	-	ASSLEGTGRMAFYGYT
TRBV19	TRBJ1-5	-	-	ASSIGRYSNQPQH
TRBV30	TRBJ1-1	-	-	AWSVHRNTEAF
TRBV11-2	TRBJ2-2	TRBD2	-	ASSPRPGTSGVTGELF
TRBV10-2	TRBJ1-6	TRBD1	-	ASSEGTGYHPLH
TRBV30	TRBJ1-1	-	-	AWSPVPNTEAF
TRBV29-1	TRBJ2-3	-	-	SVEGAGYSTDTQY
TRBV19	TRBJ2-2	-	-	ASSFYSGELF
TRBV7-9	TRBJ2-7	-	once	ASSLNSDYEQY
TRBV30	TRBJ1-1	-	-	AWSYGSDVAF
TRBV9	TRBJ1-4	-	-	ASSVGGGLGNEKLF
TRBV4-2	TRBJ2-1	TRBD2	-	ASSQSYTGTSGEQF
TRBV6-1	TRBJ1-2	-	-	ASSDGGPGGYT
TRBV27	TRBJ1-2	-	-	ASSLDGANGYT
TRBV25-1	TRBJ1-1	TRBD1	once	ASSEGTAEAF
TRBV5-1	TRBJ2-7	TRBD1	-	ASSLGDSFYEQY
TRBV5-6	TRBJ1-3	-	-	ASSLEWGNSGNTIY
TRBV20-1	TRBJ2-1	-	once	SAREDNEQF
TRBV27	TRBJ2-1	-	-	ASSYYNEQF
TRBV27	TRBJ2-7	-	-	ASSLTLGVVYEQY
TRBV27	TRBJ2-7	-	few	ASSLRAGESSGHSYEQY
TRBV4-2	TRBJ2-1	-	-	ASSQEGDNEQF
TRBV13	TRBJ1-1	-	-	ASSSMDGNTEAF
TRBV5-8	TRBJ1-2	-	-	ASNFIGADGYT
TRBV5-1	TRBJ1-1	TRBD1	-	ASSGQGNTEAF
TRBV5-1	TRBJ2-7	-	-	ASSLIPTDISYEQY
TRBV12-5	TRBJ2-2	-	-	ASGLALTSSGELF
TRBV19	TRBJ2-3	TRBD2	-	ASSGASGGPDGDTQY
TRBV27	TRBJ1-4	-	-	ATRGGNDEKLF
TRBV11-2	TRBJ2-5	-	few	ASSLGGVETQY
TRBV27	TRBJ2-1	TRBD1	-	ASSLTGQGAYEQF
TRBV6-1	TRBJ2-7	-	once	ASSGSRSLREQY
TRBV10-3	TRBJ1-1	-	-	AISESNGGAF